The entry that follows covers one T cell receptor beta chain sequence. Its matching antigen is unknown. Profiled with immunoSEQ multiplex PCR; TCRdb holds only in-frame clones, not every one. The table has around 510,000 clones, approximately 95% seen once; the top ten hold about 0.06%. This record belongs to a study of shared clonotypes between healthy human individuals. Study results and caveats: Generation of non-shared clonotypes was less probable than generation of clonotypes shared by all four donors. Clonotype sharing across a few donors was observed for approximately 5% of naive CD4 clonotypes. Sorted-subset samples were not fully sequenced, rarefaction indicated.

V was clipped by 4 bases and J by 3 bases, with 15 bases between them. The V gene's germline CDR1 is LNHNV and CDR2 YYDKDF (reference sequence). The CDR3 totals 15 residues. Sequenced material: naive CD4+ T cells sorted from blood. Subset denoted: CD45RA+ positively selected. The TCR was taken from a young woman in good health. The rearrangement uses TRBV15 and TRBJ1-2; D gene ambiguous. The CDR3 loop is CATSTDRETHYGYTF. CDR3 nucleotide sequence: TGTGCCACCAGCACAGACCGGGAAACCCACTATGGCTACACCTTC. Drawing the rest from reference TRBV15 and TRBJ1-2, the complete variable domain is DAMVIQNPRYQVTQFGKPVTLSCSQTLNHNVMYWYQQKSSQAPKLLFHYYDKDFNNEADTPDNFQSRRPNTSFCFLDIRSPGLGDTAMYLCATSTDRETHYGYTFGSGTRLTVV.